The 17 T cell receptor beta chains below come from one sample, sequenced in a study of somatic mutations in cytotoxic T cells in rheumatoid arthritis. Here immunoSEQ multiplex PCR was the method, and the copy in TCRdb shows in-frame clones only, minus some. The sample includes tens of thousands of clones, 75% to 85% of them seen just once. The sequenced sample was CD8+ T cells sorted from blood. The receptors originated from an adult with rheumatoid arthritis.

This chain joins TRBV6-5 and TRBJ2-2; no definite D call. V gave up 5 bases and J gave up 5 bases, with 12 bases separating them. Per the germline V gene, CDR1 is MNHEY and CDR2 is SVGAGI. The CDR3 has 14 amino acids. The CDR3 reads CASSTPHETGELFF. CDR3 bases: TGTGCCAGCAGTACCCCTCACGAGACCGGGGAGCTGTTTTTT.

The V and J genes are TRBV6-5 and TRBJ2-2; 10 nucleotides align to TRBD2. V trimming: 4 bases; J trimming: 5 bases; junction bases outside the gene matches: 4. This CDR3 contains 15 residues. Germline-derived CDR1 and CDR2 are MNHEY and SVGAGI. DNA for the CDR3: TGTGCCAGCAGTTGGAATAGCGGGGGGACCGGGGAGCTGTTTTTT. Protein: CASSWNSGGTGELFF.

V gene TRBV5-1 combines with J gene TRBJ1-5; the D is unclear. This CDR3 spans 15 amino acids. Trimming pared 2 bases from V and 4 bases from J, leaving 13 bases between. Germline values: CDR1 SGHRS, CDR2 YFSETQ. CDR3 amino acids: CASSFFPGFNQPQHF. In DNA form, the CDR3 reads TGCGCCAGCAGCTTCTTCCCAGGATTTAATCAGCCCCAGCATTTT.

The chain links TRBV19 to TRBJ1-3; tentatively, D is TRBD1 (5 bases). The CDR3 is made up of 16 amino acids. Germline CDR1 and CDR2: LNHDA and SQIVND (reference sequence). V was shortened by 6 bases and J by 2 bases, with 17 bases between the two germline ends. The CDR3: CASSGFPRETGNTIYF. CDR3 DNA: TGTGCCAGTAGCGGCTTCCCCAGGGAGACTGGAAACACCATATATTTT.

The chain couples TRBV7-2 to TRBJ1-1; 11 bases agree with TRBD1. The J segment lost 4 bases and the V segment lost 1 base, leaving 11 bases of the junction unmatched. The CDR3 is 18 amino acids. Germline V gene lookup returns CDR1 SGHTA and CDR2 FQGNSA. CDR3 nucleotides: TGTGCCAGCAGCTTAGAAGTTAGAGATGGGACAGGGGGCACTGAAGCTTTCTTT. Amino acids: CASSLEVRDGTGGTEAFF.

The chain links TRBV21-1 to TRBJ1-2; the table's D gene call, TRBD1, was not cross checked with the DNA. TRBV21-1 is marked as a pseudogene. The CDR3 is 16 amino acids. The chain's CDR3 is CASSSPGRPANYGYTF. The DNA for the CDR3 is TGTGCCAGCAGCTCTCCAGGTAGGCCAGCTAACTATGGCTACACCTTC.

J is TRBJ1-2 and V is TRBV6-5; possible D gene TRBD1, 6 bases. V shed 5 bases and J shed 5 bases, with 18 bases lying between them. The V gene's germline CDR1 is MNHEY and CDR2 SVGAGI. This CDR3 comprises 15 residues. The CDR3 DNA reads TGTGCCAGCAGTCAGACAGGACCTACGGGGTATGGCTACACCTTC. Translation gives CASSQTGPTGYGYTF.

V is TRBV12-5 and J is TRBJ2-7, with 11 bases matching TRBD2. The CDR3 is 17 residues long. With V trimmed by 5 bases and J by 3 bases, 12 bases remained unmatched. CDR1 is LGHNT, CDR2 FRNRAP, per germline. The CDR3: CASGDPGTSGAYYEQYF. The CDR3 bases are TGTGCTAGTGGTGACCCTGGGACTAGCGGAGCATACTACGAGCAGTACTTC.

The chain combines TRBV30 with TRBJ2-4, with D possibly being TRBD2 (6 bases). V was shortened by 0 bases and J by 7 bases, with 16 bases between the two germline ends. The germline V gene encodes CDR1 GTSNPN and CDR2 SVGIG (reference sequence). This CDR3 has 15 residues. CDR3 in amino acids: CAWSVGSGPGNIQYF. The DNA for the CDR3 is TGTGCCTGGAGTGTGGGTAGCGGACCCGGGAACATTCAGTACTTC.

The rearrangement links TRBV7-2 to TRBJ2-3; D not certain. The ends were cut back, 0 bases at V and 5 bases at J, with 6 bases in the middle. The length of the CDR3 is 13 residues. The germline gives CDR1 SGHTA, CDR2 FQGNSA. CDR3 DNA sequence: TGTGCCAGCAGCTTAGCCGACCGAGATACGCAGTATTTT. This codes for CASSLADRDTQYF. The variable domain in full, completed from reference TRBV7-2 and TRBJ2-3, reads GAGVSQSPSNKVTEKGKDVELRCDPISGHTALYWYRQSLGQGLEFLIYFQGNSAPDKSGLPSDRFSAERTGGSVSTLTIQRTQQEDSAVYLCASSLADRDTQYFGPGTRLTVL.

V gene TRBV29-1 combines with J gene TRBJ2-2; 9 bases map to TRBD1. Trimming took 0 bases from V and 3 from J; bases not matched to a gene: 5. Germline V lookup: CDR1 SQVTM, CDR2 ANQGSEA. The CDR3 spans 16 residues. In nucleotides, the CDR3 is TGCAGCGTTGAAGACTTGGGACAGGGCGACACCGGGGAGCTGTTTTTT. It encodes CSVEDLGQGDTGELFF.

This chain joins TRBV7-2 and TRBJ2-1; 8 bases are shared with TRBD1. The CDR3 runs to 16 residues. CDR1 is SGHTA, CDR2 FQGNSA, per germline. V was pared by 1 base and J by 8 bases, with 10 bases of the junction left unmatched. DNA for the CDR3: TGTGCCAGCAGCTTAGATGGGCAGGGGGCATTCTATGAGCAGTTCTTC. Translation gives CASSLDGQGAFYEQFF.

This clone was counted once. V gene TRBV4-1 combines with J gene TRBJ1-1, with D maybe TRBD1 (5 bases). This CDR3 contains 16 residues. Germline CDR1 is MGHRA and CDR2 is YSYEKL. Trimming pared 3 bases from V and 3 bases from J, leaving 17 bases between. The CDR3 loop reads CASSHSIRNRYTEAFF. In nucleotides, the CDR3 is TGCGCCAGCAGCCATTCTATCAGGAACAGGTACACTGAAGCTTTCTTT.

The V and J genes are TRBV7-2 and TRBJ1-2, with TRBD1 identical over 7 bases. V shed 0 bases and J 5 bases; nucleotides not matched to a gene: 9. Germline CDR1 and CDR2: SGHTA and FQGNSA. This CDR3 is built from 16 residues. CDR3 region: CASSLARQGGKYGYTF. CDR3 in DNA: TGTGCCAGCAGCTTAGCCCGACAGGGAGGGAAATATGGCTACACCTTC.

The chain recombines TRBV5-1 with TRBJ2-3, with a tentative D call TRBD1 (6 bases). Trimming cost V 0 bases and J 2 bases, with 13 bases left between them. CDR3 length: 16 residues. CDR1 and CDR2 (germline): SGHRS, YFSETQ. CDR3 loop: CASSLGTDRVTDTQYF. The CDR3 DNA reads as TGCGCCAGCAGCTTGGGGACGGACAGAGTCACAGATACGCAGTATTTT.

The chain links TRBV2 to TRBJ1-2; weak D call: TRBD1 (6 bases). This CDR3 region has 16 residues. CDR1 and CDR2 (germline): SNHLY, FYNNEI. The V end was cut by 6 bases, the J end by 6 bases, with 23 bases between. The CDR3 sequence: CASSATRDKTRDGYTF. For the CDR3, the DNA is TGTGCCAGCAGCGCTACCCGGGACAAGACGAGGGATGGCTACACCTTC.

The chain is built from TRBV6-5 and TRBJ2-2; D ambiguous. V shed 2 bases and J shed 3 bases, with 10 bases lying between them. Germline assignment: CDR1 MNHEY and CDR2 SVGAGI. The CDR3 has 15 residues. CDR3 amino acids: CASSYGDKDTGELFF. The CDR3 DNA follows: TGTGCCAGCAGTTACGGAGACAAGGACACCGGGGAGCTGTTTTTT.